The clone carrying this TCR beta chain was seen a handful of times. The study ran its PCR with 60 Vbeta and 13 Jbeta primers. Libraries were prepared by immunoSEQ multiplex PCR; TCRdb keeps only in-frame clonotypes and omits some of them. The repertoire has under 150,000 clones, approximately 80% of them found once; the top ten carry approximately 5.6%. This record comes from a study of cytomegalovirus exposure and HLA in healthy donors. The V gene end was trimmed by 3 bases and the J gene end by 6 bases; junction bases not matched to a gene: 9. The CDR3 loop spans 15 amino acids. CDR1 and CDR2 from the germline V gene are SGHTA and FQGNSA.

The sample consisted of PBMCs. The V call is TRBV7-2, the J call TRBJ2-7, with 9 bases that match TRBD1. This TCR was recovered from a woman aged 40 to 50 in good health and CMV-seropositive. The CDR3: CASSFARTGASEQYF. In nucleotides, the CDR3 is TGTGCCAGCAGCTTCGCAAGGACAGGGGCAAGCGAGCAGTACTTC.